This T cell receptor (beta chain) was identified in a study of molecular identifiers for immune sequencing clone quantification. The study's findings and limits: Investigators reportedly could detect spiked Jurkat TCR RNA from one cell among 1.1 million or so naive cells.

Libraries used about 18,000 to 1,100,000 sorted naive CD8 T cells and 10%, 30% or 50% RNA input. There are 15 residues in the CDR3. V lost 0 bases and J lost 3, with 12 bases in between. Germline lookup yields CDR1 SGHRS and CDR2 YFSETQ. At least ten counts were recorded for this clonotype. Its antigen is not identified. The bulk TCR libraries were made with methods described before and with listed TCR primers. TCRdb re-analysed the PCR reads in MiXCR, keeping a single row per CDR3 protein. Of about 97,000 distinct CDR3 sequences in the sample, approximately 25% were seen once. Sequenced input: naive CD8+ T cells from blood, with Jurkat cell RNA spiked in. The subset was: FACS-sorted CD8+CD4-CCR7+CD45RA+ naive T cells. V is TRBV5-1 and J is TRBJ1-1; D possibly corresponds to TRBD1 (5 bases). The origin of this receptor is a human donor in good health. Some libraries in this study had Jurkat cell RNA spiked in. The CDR3 loop reads CASSLGGAAYTEAFF. CDR3 coding DNA: TGCGCCAGCAGCTTGGGAGGGGCCGCGTACACTGAAGCTTTCTTT.